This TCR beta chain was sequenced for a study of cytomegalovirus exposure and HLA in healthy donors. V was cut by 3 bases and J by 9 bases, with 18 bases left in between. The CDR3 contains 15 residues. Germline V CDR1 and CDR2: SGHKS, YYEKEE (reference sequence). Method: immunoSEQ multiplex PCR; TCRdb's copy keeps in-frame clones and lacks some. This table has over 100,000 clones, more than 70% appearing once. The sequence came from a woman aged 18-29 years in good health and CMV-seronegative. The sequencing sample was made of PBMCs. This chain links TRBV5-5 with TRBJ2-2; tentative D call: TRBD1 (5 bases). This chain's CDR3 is CASSSEGAGWWELFF. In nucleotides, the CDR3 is TGTGCCAGCAGCTCCGAAGGCGCAGGGTGGTGGGAGCTGTTTTTT.